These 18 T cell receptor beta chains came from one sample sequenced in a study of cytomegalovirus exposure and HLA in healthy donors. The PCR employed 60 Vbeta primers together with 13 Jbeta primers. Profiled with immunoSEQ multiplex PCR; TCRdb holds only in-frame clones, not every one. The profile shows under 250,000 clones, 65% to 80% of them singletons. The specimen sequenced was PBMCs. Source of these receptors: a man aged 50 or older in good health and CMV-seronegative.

The CDR3 here is CASSFQFPGELFF. CDR3 DNA sequence: TGTGCCAGCAGCTTCCAGTTCCCCGGGGAGCTGTTTTTT. The chain recombines TRBV11-3 with TRBJ2-2; D not certain. CDR3 length equals 13 residues. Trimming cost V 3 bases and J 6 bases, with 8 bases left between them. Germline V gives CDR1 SGHNT, CDR2 YENEEA.

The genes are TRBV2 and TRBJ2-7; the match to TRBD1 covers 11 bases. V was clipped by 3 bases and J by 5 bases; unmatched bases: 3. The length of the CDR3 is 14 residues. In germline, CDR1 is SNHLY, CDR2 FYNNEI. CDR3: CASSEDRGRHEQYF. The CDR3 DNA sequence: TGTGCCAGCAGTGAGGACAGGGGGCGGCACGAGCAGTACTTC.

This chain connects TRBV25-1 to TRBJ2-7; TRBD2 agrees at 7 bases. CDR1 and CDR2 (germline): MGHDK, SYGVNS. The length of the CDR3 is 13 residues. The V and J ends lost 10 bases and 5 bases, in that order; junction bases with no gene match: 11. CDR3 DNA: TGTGCCACCTTGTCCGGCGCGGGAGACGAGCAGTACTTC. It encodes CATLSGAGDEQYF.

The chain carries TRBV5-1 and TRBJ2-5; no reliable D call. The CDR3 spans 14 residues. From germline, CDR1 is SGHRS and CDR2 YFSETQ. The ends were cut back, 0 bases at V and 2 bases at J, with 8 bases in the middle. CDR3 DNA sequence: TGCGCCAGCAGCTTGGCCCCCGGGCAAGAGACCCAGTACTTC. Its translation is CASSLAPGQETQYF.

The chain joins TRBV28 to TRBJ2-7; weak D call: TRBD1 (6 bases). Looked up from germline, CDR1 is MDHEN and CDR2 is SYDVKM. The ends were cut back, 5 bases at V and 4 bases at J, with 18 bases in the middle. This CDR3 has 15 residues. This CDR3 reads CASSSGQRTIYEQYF. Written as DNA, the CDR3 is TGTGCCAGCAGTAGTGGACAGCGAACAATTTACGAGCAGTACTTC.

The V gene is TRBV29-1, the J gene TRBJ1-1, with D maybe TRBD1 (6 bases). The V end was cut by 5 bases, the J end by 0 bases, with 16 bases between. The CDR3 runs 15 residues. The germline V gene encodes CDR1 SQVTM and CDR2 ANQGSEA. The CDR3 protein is CSVRRTGGLNTEAFF. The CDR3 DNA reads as TGCAGCGTTAGGAGGACGGGGGGCTTGAACACTGAAGCTTTCTTT.

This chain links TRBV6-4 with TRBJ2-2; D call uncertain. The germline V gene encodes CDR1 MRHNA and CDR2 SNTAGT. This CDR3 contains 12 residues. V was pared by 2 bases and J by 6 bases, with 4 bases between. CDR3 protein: CASSDTPGELFF. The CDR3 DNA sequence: TGTGCCAGCAGTGACACACCCGGGGAGCTGTTTTTT.

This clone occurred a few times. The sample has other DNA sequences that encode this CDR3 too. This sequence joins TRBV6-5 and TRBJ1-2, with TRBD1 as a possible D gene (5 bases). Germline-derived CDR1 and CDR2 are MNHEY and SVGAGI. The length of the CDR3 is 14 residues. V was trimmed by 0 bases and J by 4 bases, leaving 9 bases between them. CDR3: CASSYSRGPYGYTF. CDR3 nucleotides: TGTGCCAGCAGTTACTCGCGGGGACCCTATGGCTACACCTTC.

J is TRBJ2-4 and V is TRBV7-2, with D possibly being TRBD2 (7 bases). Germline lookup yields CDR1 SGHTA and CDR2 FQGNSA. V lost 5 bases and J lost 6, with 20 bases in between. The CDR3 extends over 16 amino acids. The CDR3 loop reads CASSTVGGGAGNIQYF. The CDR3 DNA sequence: TGTGCCAGCAGCACCGTGGGAGGGGGGGCAGGAAACATTCAGTACTTC.

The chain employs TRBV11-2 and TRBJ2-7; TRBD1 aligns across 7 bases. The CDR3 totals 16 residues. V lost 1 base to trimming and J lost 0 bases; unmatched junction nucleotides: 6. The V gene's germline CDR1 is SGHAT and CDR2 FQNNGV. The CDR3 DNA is TGTGCCAGCAGCTTAGGAACAGGGGAATACTCCTACGAGCAGTACTTC. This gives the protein CASSLGTGEYSYEQYF. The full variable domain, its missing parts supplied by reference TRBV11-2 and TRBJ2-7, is EAGVAQSPRYKIIEKRQSVAFWCNPISGHATLYWYQQILGQGPKLLIQFQNNGVVDDSQLPKDRFSAERLKGVDSTLKIQPAKLEDSAVYLCASSLGTGEYSYEQYFGPGTRLTVT.

CDR3 protein: CASSPRTNLGAGELFF. For the CDR3, the DNA is TGTGCCAGCTCACCACGCACGAACCTGGGCGCCGGGGAGCTGTTTTTT. This chain connects TRBV18 to TRBJ2-2; D is ambiguous. Trimming stripped 1 base from V and 6 bases from J, with 15 bases between. This CDR3 contains 16 residues. CDR1 and CDR2 (germline): KGHSH, LQKENI.

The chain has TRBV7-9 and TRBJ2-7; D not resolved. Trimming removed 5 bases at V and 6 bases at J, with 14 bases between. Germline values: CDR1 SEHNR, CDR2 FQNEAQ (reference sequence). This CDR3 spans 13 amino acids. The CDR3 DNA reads TGTGCCAGCAGCCAAGACTCGTTTTCCGAGCAGTACTTC. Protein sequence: CASSQDSFSEQYF. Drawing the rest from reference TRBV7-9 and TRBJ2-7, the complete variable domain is DTGVSQNPRHKITKRGQNVTFRCDPISEHNRLYWYRQTLGQGPEFLTYFQNEAQLEKSRLLSDRFSAERPKGSFSTLEIQRTEQGDSAMYLCASSQDSFSEQYFGPGTRLTVT.

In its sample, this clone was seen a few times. This CDR3 is CASSSQGARGAFF. In nucleotides, the CDR3 is TGTGCCAGCAGCAGTCAGGGGGCTCGAGGAGCTTTCTTT. The chain joins TRBV5-4 to TRBJ1-1; 8 bases are a match to TRBD1. Germline-derived CDR1 and CDR2 are SGHNT and YYREEE (reference sequence). This CDR3 is 13 amino acids long. V shed 4 bases and J 10 bases; nucleotides not matched to a gene: 9.

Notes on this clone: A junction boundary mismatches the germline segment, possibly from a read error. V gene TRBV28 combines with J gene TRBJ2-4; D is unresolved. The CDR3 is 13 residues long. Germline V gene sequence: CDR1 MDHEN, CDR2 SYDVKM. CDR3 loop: CASSLYLGVTQYF. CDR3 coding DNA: TGTGCCAGCAGTTTATATCTCGGAGTGACTCAGTACTTT.

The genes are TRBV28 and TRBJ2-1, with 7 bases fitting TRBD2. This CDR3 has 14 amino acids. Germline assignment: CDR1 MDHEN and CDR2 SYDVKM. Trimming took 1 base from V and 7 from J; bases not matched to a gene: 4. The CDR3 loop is CASSLLGLLNEQFF. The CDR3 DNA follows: TGTGCCAGCAGTTTATTGGGACTATTAAATGAGCAGTTCTTC.

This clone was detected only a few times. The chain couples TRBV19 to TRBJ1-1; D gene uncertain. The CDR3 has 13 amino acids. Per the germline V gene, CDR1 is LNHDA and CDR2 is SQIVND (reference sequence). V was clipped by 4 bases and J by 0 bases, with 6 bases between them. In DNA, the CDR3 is TGTGCCAGTAGTACCCAGATGAACACTGAAGCTTTCTTT. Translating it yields CASSTQMNTEAFF.

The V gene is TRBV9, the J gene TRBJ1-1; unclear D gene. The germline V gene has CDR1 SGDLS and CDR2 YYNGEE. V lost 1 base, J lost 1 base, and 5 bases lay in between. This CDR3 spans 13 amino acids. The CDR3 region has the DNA TGTGCCAGCAGCGTACGACAGAACACTGAAGCTTTCTTT. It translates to CASSVRQNTEAFF.

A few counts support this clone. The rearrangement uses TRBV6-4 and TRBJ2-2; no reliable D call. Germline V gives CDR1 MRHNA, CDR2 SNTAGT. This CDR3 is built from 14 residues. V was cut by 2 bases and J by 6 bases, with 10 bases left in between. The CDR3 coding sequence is TGTGCCAGCAGTGACCAACCAGGTCCCGGGGAGCTGTTTTTT. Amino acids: CASSDQPGPGELFF.